This T cell receptor beta chain was sequenced in a study of blood T cell repertoires in COVID-19. Study-wide context: The origin of the acute and convalescent COVID-19 samples was the United States, Italy and Spain. T cells, B-cell-depleted T cells, or PBMCs provided the cDNA or gDNA that served as material.

CDR1 is LNHDA and CDR2 is SQIVND in the germline V gene (reference sequence). Trimming removed 5 bases from V and 1 base from J; junction bases left unmatched: 6. This CDR3 is 15 amino acids long. Per the study methods: The assay estimated nucleated cells by amplifying reference gene primers. Sequenced by immunoSEQ multiplex PCR; TCRdb stores in-frame clones only, minus some. D and trimming come from the DNA, and the V and J calls and clone size come from that table. The sample includes more than 300,000 clones, approximately 91% seen only once; the top ten take around 0.86%. Material for sequencing was PBMCs or T cells enriched from blood (not recorded which). V usage is TRBV19 and J usage is TRBJ1-1; 8 bases align to TRBD1. The sequence came from a woman aged 40 to 50 who had been exposed to COVID-19. CDR3 region: CASSSGQGQNTEAFF. The CDR3 DNA reads TGTGCCAGTAGTTCCGGACAGGGACAGAACACTGAAGCTTTCTTT.